Sequencing of this T cell receptor (beta chain) was carried out in a study of blood T cell repertoires in COVID-19. Study overall: Spain, Italy and the United States supplied samples that represented acute and convalescent COVID-19. The analysed material was cDNA or gDNA that came from T cells, B-cell-depleted T cells, or PBMCs.

As handled by the study authors: Reference gene primers were amplified, and this amplification served to estimate nucleated cell counts. The table came from immunoSEQ multiplex PCR; TCRdb's copy has only in-frame clones and leaves some out. For V, J and clone size, that table is used; D and trimming come from the DNA. Of 150,000 to 200,000 clones in the sample, approximately 80% were seen once. CDR1 and CDR2 from the germline V gene are SGHRS and YFSETQ. V lost 0 bases to trimming and J lost 2 bases; unmatched junction nucleotides: 7. CDR3 length equals 16 residues. A few counts support this clone. The receptor's source is a man in his sixties with acute or convalescent COVID-19. V and J are TRBV5-1 and TRBJ2-5, with TRBD1 matching over 7 bases. The sample comprised peripheral blood. The CDR3: CASSLATGVGQETQYF. CDR3 bases: TGCGCCAGCAGCTTGGCTACAGGGGTGGGTCAAGAGACCCAGTACTTC.